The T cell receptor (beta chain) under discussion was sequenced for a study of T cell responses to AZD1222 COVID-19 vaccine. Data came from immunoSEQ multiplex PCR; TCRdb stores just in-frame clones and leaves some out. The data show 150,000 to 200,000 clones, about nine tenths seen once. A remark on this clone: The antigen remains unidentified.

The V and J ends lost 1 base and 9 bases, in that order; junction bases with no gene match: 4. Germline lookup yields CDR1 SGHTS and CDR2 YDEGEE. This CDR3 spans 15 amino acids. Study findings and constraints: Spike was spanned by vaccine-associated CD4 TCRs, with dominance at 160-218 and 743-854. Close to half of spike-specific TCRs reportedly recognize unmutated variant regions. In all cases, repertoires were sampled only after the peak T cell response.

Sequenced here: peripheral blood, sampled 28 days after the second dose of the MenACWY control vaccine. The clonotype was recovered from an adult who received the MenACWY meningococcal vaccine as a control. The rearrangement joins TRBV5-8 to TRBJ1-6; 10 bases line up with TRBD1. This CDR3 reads CASSLMTGGTSPLHF. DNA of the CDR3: TGTGCCAGCAGCTTGATGACAGGGGGCACTTCACCCCTCCACTTT.